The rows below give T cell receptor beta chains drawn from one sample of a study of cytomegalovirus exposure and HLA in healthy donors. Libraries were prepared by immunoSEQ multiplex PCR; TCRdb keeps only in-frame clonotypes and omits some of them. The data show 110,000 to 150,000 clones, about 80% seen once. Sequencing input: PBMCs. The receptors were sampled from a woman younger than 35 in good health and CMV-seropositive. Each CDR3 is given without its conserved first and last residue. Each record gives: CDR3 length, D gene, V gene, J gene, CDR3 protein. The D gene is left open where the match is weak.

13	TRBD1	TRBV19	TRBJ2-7	ASSIRKDRTYEQY
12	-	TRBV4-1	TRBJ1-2	ASSDRRYNYGYT
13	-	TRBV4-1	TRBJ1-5	ASRQVVTGDQPQH
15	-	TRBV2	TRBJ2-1	ASRPAGGGARYNEQF
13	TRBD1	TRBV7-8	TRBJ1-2	ASSERKPRGPGYT
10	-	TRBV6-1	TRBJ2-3	ASSVSGDTQY
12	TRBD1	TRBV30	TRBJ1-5	AWERRGLGQPQH
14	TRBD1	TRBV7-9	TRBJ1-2	SSSLDRVASYYGYT
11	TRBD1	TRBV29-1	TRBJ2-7	SVARDSPYEQY
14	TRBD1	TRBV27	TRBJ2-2	ASSLRDRPNTGELF
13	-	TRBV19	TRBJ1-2	ASSPGRELGYGYT
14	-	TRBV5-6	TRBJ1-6	ASSQGGQIYNSPLH
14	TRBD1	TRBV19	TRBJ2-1	ASSQPDRGPYNEQF
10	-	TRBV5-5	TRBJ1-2	ASSFNDYGYT
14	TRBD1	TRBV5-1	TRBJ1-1	ASSRGQGAQNTEAF
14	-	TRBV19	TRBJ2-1	ASRLEVQGTYNEQF
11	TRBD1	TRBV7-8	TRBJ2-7	ASSTEQGYEQY
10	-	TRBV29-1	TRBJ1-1	SVASGNTEAF
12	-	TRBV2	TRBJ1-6	ASAKDGGISPLH
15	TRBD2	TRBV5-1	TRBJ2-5	ASSLGLAGGQALTQY
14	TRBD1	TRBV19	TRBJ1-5	ASSIGDRGWGQPQH
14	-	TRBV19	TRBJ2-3	ASSKIQGIVGDTQY
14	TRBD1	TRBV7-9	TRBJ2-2	ASSRHLGQGTGELF
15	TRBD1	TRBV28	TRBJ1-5	ASSLPRQGSSNQPQH
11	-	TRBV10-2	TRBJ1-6	ASSESRNSPLH
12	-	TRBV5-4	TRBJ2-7	ASSDRSRGPEQY
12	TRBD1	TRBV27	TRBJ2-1	ASTGTGGAIGQF
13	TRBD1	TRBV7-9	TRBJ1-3	ASSLEGANGNTIY
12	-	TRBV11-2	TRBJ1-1	ASSLEYMNTEAF
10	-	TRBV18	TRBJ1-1	ASSPMNTEAF
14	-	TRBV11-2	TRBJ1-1	ASSFAQDLMNTEAF
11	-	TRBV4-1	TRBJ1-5	ASSQVGDQPQH
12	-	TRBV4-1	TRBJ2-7	ASSQVQGSYEQY
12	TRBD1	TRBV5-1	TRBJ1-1	ASSGTGGLTEAF
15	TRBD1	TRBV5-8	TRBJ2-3	ASSLGQGAASTDTQY
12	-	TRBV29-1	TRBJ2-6	SVAYVSGANVLT